These 27 T cell receptor beta chains originate from one sample sequenced in a study of blood T cell repertoires in COVID-19. The table came from immunoSEQ multiplex PCR; TCRdb's copy has only in-frame clones and leaves some out. Of about 220,000 clones in the sample, 75% to 85% were seen once. Source material: peripheral blood. These receptors all come from a woman aged 70 to 79 with COVID-19, enrolled during active disease.

The chain joins TRBV7-9 to TRBJ2-1; 15 nucleotides match TRBD2. Trimming removed 5 bases from V and 7 bases from J; junction bases left unmatched: 9. The CDR3 consists of 17 residues. Germline V lookup: CDR1 SEHNR, CDR2 FQNEAQ (reference sequence). The CDR3 is CASSPGTSGGPFNEQFF. CDR3 nucleotides: TGTGCCAGCAGCCCCGGGACTAGCGGGGGGCCATTTAATGAGCAGTTCTTC. Supplemented by reference TRBV7-9 and TRBJ2-1, the full variable domain reads DTGVSQNPRHKITKRGQNVTFRCDPISEHNRLYWYRQTLGQGPEFLTYFQNEAQLEKSRLLSDRFSAERPKGSFSTLEIQRTEQGDSAMYLCASSPGTSGGPFNEQFFGPGTRLTVL.

CDR3 nucleotide sequence: TGTGCCAGCAGTTACCTCGGGGGGCCAGAATATGGCTACACCTTC. Translated: CASSYLGGPEYGYTF. The V call is TRBV6-6, the J call TRBJ1-2, with D tentatively TRBD1 (6 bases). CDR1 and CDR2 from the germline V gene are MNHNY and SVGAGI (reference sequence). Trimming cost V 2 bases and J 5 bases, with 15 bases left between them. The CDR3 consists of 15 residues.

The V gene is TRBV6-2 or TRBV6-3, the J gene TRBJ1-2, with 12 nucleotides matching TRBD1. Looked up from germline, CDR1 is MNHEY and CDR2 is SVGEGT. Trimming cost V 0 bases and J 3 bases; bases outside gene matches: 8. The CDR3 consists of 18 residues. This CDR3 is CASSYSGTGGDVHYGYTF. The CDR3 DNA follows: TGTGCCAGCAGTTACTCCGGGACAGGGGGCGACGTTCACTATGGCTACACCTTC.

This clone was recorded once. The genes are TRBV6-1 and TRBJ1-5; D is undetermined. CDR3 length: 16 amino acids. Per germline, CDR1 MNHNS and CDR2 SASEGT. Trimming cost V 2 bases and J 1 base, with 12 bases left between them. CDR3 in DNA: TGTGCCAGCAGTGAACTAGCGGGAATAAGCAATCAGCCCCAGCATTTT. Protein product: CASSELAGISNQPQHF.

The CDR3 DNA follows: TGTGCCAGCAGCCCTCCGGGTGGTTATGGCTACACCTTC. Translation gives CASSPPGGYGYTF. The V and J genes are TRBV11-3 and TRBJ1-2; D call uncertain. In germline, CDR1 is SGHNT, CDR2 YENEEA. V was shortened by 5 bases and J by 5 bases, with 12 bases between the two germline ends. The CDR3 spans 13 residues.

V gene TRBV7-6 combines with J gene TRBJ2-1, with D hard to call. CDR3 length equals 13 residues. V was shortened by 2 bases and J by 5 bases, with 7 bases between the two germline ends. Germline CDR1 is SGHVS and CDR2 is FNYEAQ. The CDR3 DNA follows: TGTGCCAGCAGCTTACTCCGGGACAATGAGCAGTTCTTC. Its protein is CASSLLRDNEQFF.

The V call is TRBV4-1, the J call TRBJ1-6, with a tentative D call TRBD1 (5 bases). The CDR3 loop spans 15 amino acids. Deletions cut 2 bases from V and 7 bases from J, with 12 bases between. Germline lookup yields CDR1 MGHRA and CDR2 YSYEKL. Here the CDR3 DNA reads TGCGCCAGCAGCCAATCTGGGGCGCGGAATTCACCCCTCCACTTT. Translation: CASSQSGARNSPLHF.

The V gene is TRBV5-1, the J gene TRBJ1-1; the match to TRBD1 covers 11 bases. V gave up 3 bases and J gave up 5 bases; unmatched junction bases: 12. Germline V gene lookup returns CDR1 SGHRS and CDR2 YFSETQ. The CDR3 has 17 residues. The CDR3 here is CASSSIPGTGGPTEAFF. For the CDR3, the DNA is TGCGCCAGCAGCTCAATACCCGGGACAGGGGGACCGACTGAAGCTTTCTTT.

This sequence joins TRBV7-2 and TRBJ1-1, with D uncertain. Deletions cut 2 bases from V and 4 bases from J, with 11 bases between. CDR3 length equals 14 residues. Germline V CDR1 and CDR2: SGHTA, FQGNSA. The CDR3 loop is CASSLKRASTEAFF. The CDR3 DNA is TGTGCCAGCAGCTTAAAGAGGGCCAGCACTGAAGCTTTCTTT.

The CDR3 nucleotides read TGCGCCAGCAGCCAACCCCCCGGGACAGGCAATCAGCCCCAGCATTTT. The encoded protein is CASSQPPGTGNQPQHF. This chain connects TRBV4-3 to TRBJ1-5, with TRBD1 matching 7 bases. CDR1 is LGHNA, CDR2 YSLEER, per germline. V lost 2 bases and J lost 2; bases outside the gene matches: 6. The CDR3 length is 16 residues.

This clone was counted ten times or more. The chain links TRBV2 to TRBJ1-1, with a possible D match to TRBD1 (5 bases). Trimming pared 3 bases from V and 1 base from J, leaving 18 bases between. Germline V lookup: CDR1 SNHLY, CDR2 FYNNEI. This CDR3 has 17 residues. This CDR3 reads CASSDPLEAGRNTEAFF. In DNA, the CDR3 is TGTGCCAGCAGTGACCCCCTCGAGGCAGGGCGGAACACTGAAGCTTTCTTT.

The chain combines TRBV18 with TRBJ1-2; D remains ambiguous. Germline CDR1 and CDR2: KGHSH and LQKENI. Between the trimmed V and J ends, which lost 1 base and 5 bases, there was a span of 17 bases. The CDR3 loop spans 16 amino acids. The CDR3 here is CASSPQIEGWWYGYTF. The CDR3 region has the DNA TGTGCCAGCTCACCACAGATAGAGGGTTGGTGGTATGGCTACACCTTC. The full variable domain, completed using reference TRBV18 and TRBJ1-2, is NAGVMQNPRHLVRRRGQEARLRCSPMKGHSHVYWYRQLPEEGLKFMVYLQKENIIDESGMPKERFSAEFPKEGPSILRIQQVVRGDSAAYFCASSPQIEGWWYGYTFGSGTRLTVV.

The gene calls are TRBV29-1 and TRBJ2-3; tentatively, D is TRBD2 (6 bases). The CDR3 extends over 14 amino acids. Germline V lookup: CDR1 SQVTM, CDR2 ANQGSEA. V was pared by 2 bases and J by 1 base, with 10 bases between. CDR3 protein: CSVEMWEGTDTQYF. CDR3 bases: TGCAGCGTTGAAATGTGGGAGGGCACAGATACGCAGTATTTT.

The rearrangement links TRBV6-5 to TRBJ1-3; 8 positions match TRBD1. CDR1 and CDR2 (germline): MNHEY, SVGAGI. V was clipped by 5 bases and J by 2 bases; unmatched bases: 5. The CDR3 runs 15 residues. The CDR3 region is CASSKGQAPGNTIYF. CDR3 nucleotides: TGTGCCAGCAGTAAGGGACAGGCGCCTGGAAACACCATATATTTT.

The genes are TRBV6-6 and TRBJ1-3; 8 nucleotides agree with TRBD1. Germline lookup yields CDR1 MNHNY and CDR2 SVGAGI (reference sequence). V lost 5 bases and J lost 4; bases outside the gene matches: 7. This CDR3 contains 15 residues. The CDR3 sequence: CASSQQGAGGNTIYF. Here the CDR3 DNA reads TGTGCCAGCAGTCAGCAGGGGGCGGGAGGAAACACCATATATTTT.

In DNA, the CDR3 is TGTGCCAGAAACAGAGCTAAAGCAACTAATGAAAAACTGTTTTTT. It translates to CARNRAKATNEKLFF. The chain combines TRBV7-4 with TRBJ1-4; D uncertain. The V gene's germline CDR1 is SGHVT and CDR2 SQSDAQ. V shed 9 bases and J shed 0 bases, with 14 bases lying between them. The CDR3 is 15 amino acids.

The rearrangement uses TRBV6-1 and TRBJ1-2; D is perhaps TRBD1 (6 bases). V lost 3 bases to trimming and J lost 7 bases, with 12 bases between them. Germline V CDR1 and CDR2: MNHNS, SASEGT. The CDR3 has 13 amino acids. The CDR3 region is CASSEWGPGGYTF. The CDR3 DNA follows: TGTGCCAGCAGTGAGTGGGGGCCGGGTGGCTACACCTTC.

The chain couples TRBV10-3 to TRBJ2-3; D remains ambiguous. The CDR3 sequence is 11 residues long. Trimming removed 11 bases from V and 6 bases from J, with 12 bases in between. Per the germline V gene, CDR1 is ENHRY and CDR2 is SYGVKD. CDR3 DNA sequence: TGTGCCTCCGCGACTGGGGATACGCAGTATTTT. This encodes CASATGDTQYF.

As to this clone: Distinct nucleotide sequences in the sample also encode this CDR3. The chain is built from TRBV11-3 and TRBJ2-1; 7 bases match TRBD2. Germline CDR1 is SGHNT and CDR2 is YENEEA. Germline trimming cut 5 bases from V and 4 bases from J; bases unmatched to any gene: 8. The CDR3 is 15 residues long. The CDR3 region is CASSPGLADYNEQFF. In DNA, the CDR3 is TGTGCCAGCAGCCCCGGCCTAGCGGATTACAATGAGCAGTTCTTC.

The chain employs TRBV12-5 and TRBJ1-1, with D possibly matching TRBD1 (5 bases). V lost 1 base and J 11 bases, leaving 11 bases between the germline ends. CDR3 length: 12 amino acids. Germline CDR1 is LGHNT and CDR2 is FRNRAP. CDR3 residues: CASGLEFGGAFF. The DNA for the CDR3 is TGTGCTAGTGGTTTGGAGTTCGGGGGGGCTTTCTTT.

The chain uses TRBV7-3 and TRBJ2-3, with 12 bases that match TRBD2. The junction had 4 bases not matched to a gene; V was cut back by 5 bases and J by 4 bases. Germline V gives CDR1 SGHTA, CDR2 FQGTGA. There are 15 residues in the CDR3. DNA of the CDR3: TGTGCCAGCAGCCCCCGACTAGCGGGGGCAGATACGCAGTATTTT. This codes for CASSPRLAGADTQYF.

This rearrangement joins TRBV6-2 or TRBV6-3 to TRBJ1-1, with a weak D call TRBD1 (6 bases). CDR1 and CDR2 from the germline V gene are MNHEY and SVGEGT. V lost 6 bases to trimming and J lost 1 base, with 15 bases between them. The CDR3 runs to 15 residues. The CDR3 is CASSLIQGGNTEAFF. The CDR3 DNA is TGTGCCAGCAGCTTGATACAGGGCGGGAACACTGAAGCTTTCTTT.

The chain joins TRBV5-1 to TRBJ1-4; D perhaps matches TRBD1 (6 bases). The CDR3 covers 17 residues. Germline CDR1 and CDR2: SGHRS and YFSETQ. Trimming left V 0 bases short and J 5 bases short, with 17 bases between. The CDR3 sequence: CASSLGALGGPNEKLFF. DNA for the CDR3: TGCGCCAGCAGCTTGGGAGCCCTCGGGGGGCCCAATGAAAAACTGTTTTTT.

The V call is TRBV11-3, the J call TRBJ1-3; 7 bases are a match to TRBD1. The J segment lost 2 bases and the V segment lost 4 bases, leaving 11 bases of the junction unmatched. CDR1 is SGHNT and CDR2 is YENEEA in the germline V gene. The CDR3 totals 17 residues. CDR3 protein: CASSSSFLTGTGNTIYF. The CDR3 nucleotides read TGTGCCAGCAGCTCCTCGTTCTTGACAGGGACTGGAAACACCATATATTTT.

This sequence joins TRBV30 and TRBJ1-1, with D possibly matching TRBD1 (6 bases). V lost 0 bases and J 6 bases, leaving 20 bases between the germline ends. CDR1 and CDR2 from the germline V gene are GTSNPN and SVGIG (reference sequence). The length of the CDR3 is 16 residues. CDR3 region: CAWSVSWGQGPPEAFF. As DNA, the CDR3 is TGTGCCTGGAGTGTATCATGGGGGCAGGGACCCCCTGAAGCTTTCTTT. The variable domain in full, completed from reference TRBV30 and TRBJ1-1, reads SQTIHQWPATLVQPVGSPLSLECTVEGTSNPNLYWYRQAAGRGLQLLFYSVGIGQISSEVPQNLSASRPQDRQFILSSKKLLLSDSGFYLCAWSVSWGQGPPEAFFGQGTRLTVV.

The chain employs TRBV30 and TRBJ1-1; no firm D call. Germline V lookup: CDR1 GTSNPN, CDR2 SVGIG (reference sequence). This CDR3 has 13 residues. Trimming took off 2 bases at V and 1 base at J, with 8 bases between the two ends. The CDR3 loop is CAWSRGENTEAFF. The DNA of the CDR3 is TGTGCCTGGAGTCGCGGGGAGAACACTGAAGCTTTCTTT.

The J gene is TRBJ1-6, the V gene TRBV27, with D possibly being TRBD1 (6 bases). V was clipped by 5 bases and J by 8 bases, with 16 bases between them. Germline-derived CDR1 and CDR2 are MNHEY and SMNVEV (reference sequence). CDR3 size: 15 residues. The CDR3 sequence: CASSPRRTADSPLHF. In DNA, the CDR3 is TGTGCCAGCAGTCCCCGAAGGACAGCGGATTCACCCCTCCACTTT.